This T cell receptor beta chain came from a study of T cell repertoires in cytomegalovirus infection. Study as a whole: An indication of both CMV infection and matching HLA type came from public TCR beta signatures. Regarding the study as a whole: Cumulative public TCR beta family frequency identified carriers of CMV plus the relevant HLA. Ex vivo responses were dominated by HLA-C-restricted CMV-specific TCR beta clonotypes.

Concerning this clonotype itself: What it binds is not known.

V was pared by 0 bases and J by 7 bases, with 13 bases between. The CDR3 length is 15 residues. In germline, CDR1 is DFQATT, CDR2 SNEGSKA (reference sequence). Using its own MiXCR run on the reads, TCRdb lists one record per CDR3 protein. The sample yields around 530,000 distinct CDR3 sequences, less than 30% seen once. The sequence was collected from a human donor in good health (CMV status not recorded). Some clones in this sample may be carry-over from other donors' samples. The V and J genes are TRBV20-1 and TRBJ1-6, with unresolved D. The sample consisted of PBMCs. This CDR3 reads CSARDIMVGNSPLHF. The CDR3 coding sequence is TGCAGTGCTAGAGATATAATGGTTGGGAATTCACCCCTCCACTTT.